Each of the 7 T cell receptor beta chains below was sequenced from the same sample in a study of follicular helper T cells after annual influenza vaccination. Data came from immunoSEQ multiplex PCR; TCRdb stores just in-frame clones and leaves some out. This table has under 7,500 clones, about 88% appearing once. The time point here: 2015-2016 season, 7 days after influenza vaccination. The sample was CXCR5+ CD38- circulating T follicular helper cells from blood, taken 7 days after influenza vaccination. As for subset: circulating Tfh, non-naive CD4+CXCR5+PD-1+ (ICOS+CD38+ or ICOS-CD38-). The receptors were gathered from an adult who received the influenza vaccine.

This clone was seen just once. V gene TRBV5-4 combines with J gene TRBJ2-3; D is perhaps TRBD1 or TRBD2 (5 bases each). The CDR3 is 13 amino acids. V lost 4 bases to trimming and J lost 6 bases, with 12 bases between them. Germline V gene lookup returns CDR1 SGHNT and CDR2 YYREEE (reference sequence). CDR3 region: CASSLGWGDTQYF. The CDR3 bases are TGTGCCAGCAGCCTAGGTTGGGGGGATACGCAGTATTTT.

In its sample, this clone was seen once. The chain couples TRBV5-6 to TRBJ2-1; 13 bases map to TRBD2. V lost 4 bases and J lost 8; bases outside the gene matches: 3. Germline CDR1 and CDR2: SGHDT and YYEEEE. This CDR3 region has 14 residues. CDR3 amino acids: CASSRTSGSDEQFF. CDR3 bases: TGTGCCAGCAGCCGGACTAGCGGGAGCGATGAGCAGTTCTTC.

A single count supports this clone. V usage is TRBV6-5 and J usage is TRBJ2-3; D unclear. Per germline, CDR1 MNHEY and CDR2 SVGAGI. CDR3 length: 12 residues. The V end lost 4 bases, the J end lost 6 bases, and 8 bases lay between the germline ends. This CDR3 is CASSSDRDTQYF. The CDR3 DNA follows: TGTGCCAGCAGTTCCGATAGGGATACGCAGTATTTT.

The chain recombines TRBV5-6 with TRBJ2-7, with TRBD1 as a possible D gene (6 bases). Germline V lookup: CDR1 SGHDT, CDR2 YYEEEE. The V end lost 0 bases, the J end lost 7 bases, and 17 bases lay between the germline ends. This CDR3 is built from 15 residues. CDR3 residues: CASSLDRTELSEQYF. The CDR3 DNA reads TGTGCCAGCAGCTTGGATAGGACAGAGCTTTCGGAGCAGTACTTC.

This chain uses TRBV2 with TRBJ1-3; 7 bases are a match to TRBD1. The CDR3 length is 15 residues. The germline V gene has CDR1 SNHLY and CDR2 FYNNEI. Trimming cost V 6 bases and J 0 bases; bases outside gene matches: 5. Here the CDR3 DNA reads TGTGCCAGCAGCGTAGACAGGGCCTCTGGAAACACCATATATTTT. It yields the protein CASSVDRASGNTIYF. The entire variable domain, with the rest obtained from reference TRBV2 and TRBJ1-3, is as follows: EPEVTQTPSHQVTQMGQEVILRCVPISNHLYFYWYRQILGQKVEFLVSFYNNEISEKSEIFDDQFSVERPDGSNFTLKIRSTKLEDSAMYFCASSVDRASGNTIYFGEGSWLTVV.

This chain links TRBV5-1 with TRBJ2-7; D unresolved. The V and J ends lost 0 bases and 3 bases respectively, with 13 bases between them. The CDR3 totals 15 residues. Germline assignment: CDR1 SGHRS and CDR2 YFSETQ. DNA for the CDR3: TGCGCCAGCAGCTTGGAGACATGGAACCTCTACGAGCAGTACTTC. Encoded protein: CASSLETWNLYEQYF.

The chain links TRBV28 to TRBJ2-3, with 7 positions matching TRBD1. Germline V lookup: CDR1 MDHEN, CDR2 SYDVKM. The CDR3 has 18 residues. J gave up 2 bases and V 6 bases, and 17 bases lay outside the gene matches. The CDR3 DNA sequence: TGTGCCAGCAGCCAAAGAGACAGGGAAGGAGTAGACACAGATACGCAGTATTTT. Translating gives CASSQRDREGVDTDTQYF.